Listed below are T cell receptor beta chains from one sample, sequenced in a study of blood T cell repertoires in COVID-19. Assay: immunoSEQ multiplex PCR; the TCRdb copy retains only in-frame clones and omits some. The data contain 150,000 or so clones, about 88% of them singletons. The material sequenced was peripheral blood. Receptors originate from a man between 60 and 75 years old with acute or convalescent COVID-19. Each CDR3 is given with its conserved first and last residue. Each record gives: clone size, D gene, J gene, V gene, CDR3 DNA, CDR3 protein. The D gene is left open where the match is weak. The size of a clone is reported for some rows only, either as once, few or many, or as a class for expanded clones.

clone size: .; D gene: TRBD1; J gene: TRBJ2-1; V gene: TRBV10-1; CDR3 DNA: TGCGCCAGCAGTTCGGGACAGTCCGACAATGAGCAGTTCTTC; CDR3 protein: CASSSGQSDNEQFF
clone size: few; D gene: TRBD1; J gene: TRBJ2-1; V gene: TRBV19; CDR3 DNA: TGTGCCAGTAGTAACCCCTACAGGGGGCGGGTTGAGCAGTTCTTC; CDR3 protein: CASSNPYRGRVEQFF
clone size: once; D gene: TRBD2; J gene: TRBJ2-7; V gene: TRBV5-4; CDR3 DNA: TGTGCCAGCAACAGTGGGAGGCGGGGGTTCGACGAGCAGTACTTC; CDR3 protein: CASNSGRRGFDEQYF
clone size: .; D gene: TRBD2; J gene: TRBJ2-1; V gene: TRBV6-5; CDR3 DNA: TGTGCCAGCAGGATTAGCGGGAGTAGGAAGAATGAGCAGTTCTTC; CDR3 protein: CASRISGSRKNEQFF
clone size: .; D gene: .; J gene: TRBJ2-1; V gene: TRBV7-2; CDR3 DNA: TGTGCCAGCAGCTTCCAACAGGGCGGGGAGCAGTTCTTC; CDR3 protein: CASSFQQGGEQFF
clone size: .; D gene: TRBD2; J gene: TRBJ2-3; V gene: TRBV30; CDR3 DNA: TGTGCCTGGAGCTTAGCGGGTCAAAGAGATACGCAGTATTTT; CDR3 protein: CAWSLAGQRDTQYF
clone size: .; D gene: .; J gene: TRBJ2-2; V gene: TRBV19; CDR3 DNA: TGTGCCAGTAGTCCAGGGGTTTCGGGGGAGCTGTTTTTT; CDR3 protein: CASSPGVSGELFF
clone size: .; D gene: TRBD1; J gene: TRBJ2-1; V gene: TRBV5-1; CDR3 DNA: TGCGCCAGCAGCGCAGGACAGGGGAGCTCCTACAATGAGCAGTTCTTC; CDR3 protein: CASSAGQGSSYNEQFF
clone size: .; D gene: .; J gene: TRBJ1-5; V gene: TRBV7-2; CDR3 DNA: TGTGCCAGCACCTCGGACAGTGGTAGCAATCAGCCCCAGCATTTT; CDR3 protein: CASTSDSGSNQPQHF
clone size: .; D gene: .; J gene: TRBJ2-1; V gene: TRBV11-2; CDR3 DNA: TGTGCCAGCAGCCAAATATCTAGCGCCTACAATGAGCAGTTCTTC; CDR3 protein: CASSQISSAYNEQFF
clone size: .; D gene: .; J gene: TRBJ2-5; V gene: TRBV27; CDR3 DNA: TGTGCCAGCAGTTTGAGGTCCCAAGAGACCCAGTACTTC; CDR3 protein: CASSLRSQETQYF